Presented here are 25 T cell receptor beta chains from one specimen sequenced in a study of OX40 agonist ivuxolimab in advanced cancers. Sequencing used immunoSEQ multiplex PCR; TCRdb keeps in-frame clones, though not all of them. The sample has roughly 51,000 clones, 88% seen once; the top ten hold 11%. The specimen comprised CD4+ or CD8+ T cells sorted from blood, sampled in a trial of the OX40 agonist ivuxolimab. The receptors come from an adult with an advanced solid tumor such as melanoma, head and neck, liver or kidney cancer.

The chain couples TRBV27 to TRBJ2-7, with D possibly TRBD2 on 6 matching bases. This CDR3 has 12 amino acids. Germline V gene data show CDR1 as MNHEY and CDR2 as SMNVEV (reference sequence). Between the trimmed V and J ends, which lost 8 bases and 5 bases, there was a span of 13 bases. The CDR3 DNA sequence: TGTGCCAGCCCCACGGAGGGCGACGAGCAGTACTTC. This gives the protein CASPTEGDEQYF.

V is TRBV7-8 and J is TRBJ2-7; D uncertain. V gave up 1 base and J gave up 4 bases, with 2 bases separating them. The germline V gene has CDR1 SGHVS and CDR2 FQNEAQ. CDR3 length equals 11 residues. The CDR3 sequence is CASSLEYEQYF. The CDR3 DNA is TGTGCCAGCAGCTTAGAGTACGAGCAGTACTTC.

The chain has TRBV6-1 and TRBJ2-1; possibly TRBD1 for D (6 bases). The CDR3 is 11 residues long. The V end was cut by 6 bases, the J end by 10 bases, with 10 bases between. The V gene's germline CDR1 is MNHNS and CDR2 SASEGT. The CDR3 sequence: CASRDSWEQFF. The DNA of the CDR3 is TGTGCCAGCAGGGACAGCTGGGAGCAGTTCTTC.

The J gene is TRBJ1-5, the V gene TRBV6-5, with D uncertain. Germline V gene lookup returns CDR1 MNHEY and CDR2 SVGAGI. CDR3 length: 13 residues. The V end was cut by 6 bases, the J end by 3 bases, with 9 bases between. The CDR3 nucleotides read TGTGCCAGCAGCCGCACGGACAATCAGCCCCAGCATTTT. Its protein is CASSRTDNQPQHF.

V is TRBV7-8 and J is TRBJ2-7, with 8 bases fitting TRBD1. J was trimmed by 1 base and V by 2 bases; bases with no gene match: 4. The CDR3 covers 15 residues. Germline lookup yields CDR1 SGHVS and CDR2 FQNEAQ. The CDR3 region is CASSLRRDRSYEQYV. The CDR3 DNA reads as TGTGCCAGCAGCTTACGGAGGGACAGGTCCTACGAGCAGTACGTC.

This sequence joins TRBV7-9 and TRBJ2-3; the D call may be TRBD1 or TRBD2 (5 bases each). The V and J ends lost 1 base and 4 bases respectively, with 9 bases between them. This CDR3 comprises 14 residues. Germline CDR1 is SEHNR and CDR2 is FQNEAQ (reference sequence). CDR3 protein: CASSLGQGPDTQYF. CDR3 coding DNA: TGTGCCAGCAGCTTAGGGCAGGGACCAGATACGCAGTATTTT.

J is TRBJ1-1 and V is TRBV6-1; D unresolved. The CDR3 totals 13 residues. Trimming took 1 base from V and 8 from J, leaving 11 bases between them. CDR1 MNHNS and CDR2 SASEGT come from the germline V gene. CDR3 nucleotides: TGTGCCAGCAGTGAAGGCGGTTCCCCCGAAGCTTTCTTT. Protein sequence: CASSEGGSPEAFF.

The chain joins TRBV7-9 to TRBJ2-5; 10 nucleotides agree with TRBD2. The CDR3 spans 13 residues. Looked up from germline, CDR1 is SEHNR and CDR2 is FQNEAQ (reference sequence). The ends lost 8 bases at V and 1 base at J; junction bases unmatched: 1. This chain's CDR3 is CASERGGQETQYF. CDR3 sequence (DNA): TGTGCCAGCGAGCGGGGGGGCCAAGAGACCCAGTACTTC.

As regards this clone: The same CDR3 can be traced to other DNA sequences in this sample. The chain has TRBV27 and TRBJ2-1, with TRBD2 matching 7 bases. The CDR3 is 15 amino acids. Trimming took 3 bases from V and 0 from J; bases not matched to a gene: 2. CDR1 MNHEY and CDR2 SMNVEV come from the germline V gene (reference sequence). This chain's CDR3 is CASSLGGSSYNEQFF. The DNA of the CDR3 is TGTGCCAGCAGTTTGGGGGGGAGCTCCTACAATGAGCAGTTCTTC.

CDR3 coding DNA: TGTGCCAGCAGTTTATCCCCGGGTCCTGAGCAGTTCTTC. Translation: CASSLSPGPEQFF. The rearrangement joins TRBV27 to TRBJ2-1, with unresolved D. The CDR3 has 13 residues. Germline V lookup: CDR1 MNHEY, CDR2 SMNVEV (reference sequence). Trimming shortened V by 0 bases and J by 9 bases, and 9 bases separated the two germline ends.

The chain combines TRBV5-4 with TRBJ2-5; D is possibly TRBD2 (5 bases). This CDR3 has 14 residues. CDR1 is SGHNT and CDR2 is YYREEE in the germline V gene (reference sequence). V was pared by 0 bases and J by 2 bases, with 8 bases between. CDR3 amino acids: CASSLVRTQETQYF. In DNA, the CDR3 is TGTGCCAGCAGCTTGGTTCGGACTCAAGAGACCCAGTACTTC.

The chain carries TRBV7-9 and TRBJ1-1; 9 positions match TRBD1. Unmatched junction bases numbered 3, after V lost 5 bases and J lost 2 bases. This CDR3 contains 14 residues. Germline CDR1 SEHNR, CDR2 FQNEAQ (reference sequence). CDR3 in amino acids: CASSLTGGNTEAFF. CDR3 nucleotide sequence: TGTGCCAGCAGCCTAACAGGGGGCAACACTGAAGCTTTCTTT.

The chain is built from TRBV9 and TRBJ2-1; unclear D gene. Per the germline V gene, CDR1 is SGDLS and CDR2 is YYNGEE. The length of the CDR3 is 15 residues. The V end was cut by 0 bases, the J end by 2 bases, with 9 bases between. The CDR3 DNA is TGTGCCAGCAGCGTAGGTTCCGGCACCTACAATGAGCAGTTCTTC. Translation gives CASSVGSGTYNEQFF.

The rearrangement links TRBV7-9 to TRBJ2-7; a weak D match, TRBD2 (5 bases). CDR3 size: 15 residues. With 5 bases removed from V and 4 bases from J, the gap between germline ends came to 18 bases. Germline V gene data show CDR1 as SEHNR and CDR2 as FQNEAQ (reference sequence). The DNA of the CDR3 is TGTGCCAGCAGCCACGGGGAAGAAGCTCGGTACGAGCAGTACGTC. As protein: CASSHGEEARYEQYV.

This clone was detected ten times or more. The CDR3 spells CASSLAAGEADTQYF. The CDR3, as DNA: TGTGCCAGCAGCTTAGCGGCGGGAGAAGCAGATACGCAGTATTTT. V and J are TRBV7-6 and TRBJ2-3, with 7 bases that match TRBD2. V was pared by 0 bases and J by 4 bases, with 4 bases of the junction left unmatched. Germline V CDR1 and CDR2: SGHVS, FNYEAQ. The CDR3 is 15 residues long.

The rearrangement uses TRBV28 and TRBJ2-7; D gene ambiguous. Trimming took off 3 bases at V and 2 bases at J, with 8 bases between the two ends. The germline gives CDR1 MDHEN, CDR2 SYDVKM. The CDR3 totals 13 residues. The CDR3, as DNA: TGTGCCAGCAGTTTGGTGGGCGCCTACGAGCAGTACTTC. Encoded protein: CASSLVGAYEQYF.

CDR3 in amino acids: CASSSGGNSPLHF. In DNA form, the CDR3 reads TGTGCCAGCAGCTCCGGGGGCAATTCACCCCTCCACTTT. The chain uses TRBV6-5 and TRBJ1-6, with D maybe TRBD1 (6 bases). Germline CDR1 is MNHEY and CDR2 is SVGAGI. Between the trimmed V and J ends, which lost 6 bases and 7 bases, there was a span of 10 bases. This CDR3 has 13 amino acids.

A few counts support this clone. This chain joins TRBV4-1 and TRBJ1-1, with D maybe TRBD1 (5 bases). Germline assignment: CDR1 MGHRA and CDR2 YSYEKL. The CDR3 extends over 15 amino acids. The V gene lost 2 bases and the J gene lost 5 bases, with 15 bases spanning the gap. The CDR3 sequence: CASSQSPWTKTEAFF. Written as DNA, the CDR3 is TGCGCCAGCAGCCAATCCCCTTGGACAAAAACTGAAGCTTTCTTT.

V is TRBV28 and J is TRBJ2-1, with 7 bases aligning to TRBD2. Trimming took 6 bases from V and 10 from J; bases not matched to a gene: 12. Per germline, CDR1 MDHEN and CDR2 SYDVKM. The CDR3 has 14 amino acids. The CDR3 is CASSLGDYPQEQFF. In DNA, the CDR3 is TGTGCCAGCAGCTTGGGGGACTACCCACAGGAGCAGTTCTTC.

The gene calls are TRBV7-3 and TRBJ2-1; D may be TRBD1 (5 bases). Germline V lookup: CDR1 SGHTA, CDR2 FQGTGA. This CDR3 has 15 residues. V was trimmed by 8 bases and J by 2 bases, leaving 16 bases between them. CDR3 coding DNA: TGTGCCAGCCGACCTGAGGTAGGGGCCTACAATGAGCAGTTCTTC. This encodes CASRPEVGAYNEQFF. Full variable domain (outside the CDR3, taken from reference TRBV7-3 and TRBJ2-1): GAGVSQTPSNKVTEKGKYVELRCDPISGHTALYWYRQSLGQGPEFLIYFQGTGAADDSGLPNDRFFAVRPEGSVSTLKIQRTERGDSAVYLCASRPEVGAYNEQFFGPGTRLTVL.

The J gene is TRBJ2-5, the V gene TRBV27; 9 bases are a match to TRBD2. CDR3 length: 20 residues. The V gene end was trimmed by 4 bases and the J gene end by 4 bases; junction bases not matched to a gene: 22. Germline values: CDR1 MNHEY, CDR2 SMNVEV (reference sequence). CDR3 region: CASSSTPWLIAGDAVETQYF. CDR3 sequence (DNA): TGTGCCAGCAGTTCCACCCCGTGGTTAATAGCGGGAGACGCGGTAGAGACCCAGTACTTC.

This clone has more than one count but fewer than ten. The chain uses TRBV10-2 and TRBJ2-7, with 7 bases lining up with TRBD1. This CDR3 has 15 amino acids. The V and J ends lost 4 bases and 4 bases, in that order; junction bases with no gene match: 10. CDR1 WSHSY and CDR2 SAAADI come from the germline V gene. In nucleotides, the CDR3 is TGCGCCAGCAGTGGGACAGGCCGAAGTACTTACGAGCAGTACGTC. It translates to CASSGTGRSTYEQYV.

This clone came up many times. This chain uses TRBV7-2 with TRBJ1-4; D gene unclear. V lost 0 bases, J lost 5 bases, and 13 bases lay in between. The CDR3 runs 16 residues. CDR1 and CDR2 (germline): SGHTA, FQGNSA. The CDR3 sequence is CASSLAGPNPNEKLFF. The CDR3 DNA sequence: TGTGCCAGCAGCTTAGCTGGGCCGAATCCCAATGAAAAACTGTTTTTT.

The V gene is TRBV9, the J gene TRBJ1-5, with unresolved D. This CDR3 has 13 residues. Trimming took off 3 bases at V and 9 bases at J, with 13 bases between the two ends. CDR1 is SGDLS and CDR2 is YYNGEE in the germline V gene. CDR3 loop: CASSGGPAGPQHF. The DNA of the CDR3 is TGTGCCAGCAGCGGAGGCCCGGCTGGGCCCCAGCATTTT. The full variable domain, completed using reference TRBV9 and TRBJ1-5, is DSGVTQTPKHLITATGQRVTLRCSPRSGDLSVYWYQQSLDQGLQFLIQYYNGEERAKGNILERFSAQQFPDLHSELNLSSLELGDSALYFCASSGGPAGPQHFGDGTRLSIL.

This chain links TRBV27 with TRBJ2-1, with TRBD2 matching over 12 bases. Unmatched junction bases numbered 7, after V lost 7 bases and J lost 6 bases. Germline V gene lookup returns CDR1 MNHEY and CDR2 SMNVEV (reference sequence). The CDR3 consists of 15 residues. In DNA form, the CDR3 reads TGTGCCAGCACTCTAGCGGGAGGGCCTGGCAATGAGCAGTTCTTC. Translation gives CASTLAGGPGNEQFF.